The TCR beta chain under discussion was sequenced for a study of cytomegalovirus exposure and HLA in healthy donors. For the study at large: There were approximately 400 genotyped donors. Of these, about 81% fell in the genetic ancestry cluster associated with self-reported Caucasian donors.

V dropped 6 bases and J dropped 1 base, with 13 bases sitting between them. CDR3 size: 15 residues. CDR1 and CDR2 (germline): SGHTA, FQGNSA. The PCR contained 60 Vbeta and 13 Jbeta primers. Sequencing was performed with immunoSEQ multiplex PCR; in TCRdb, only in-frame clones are kept and a portion is missing. The repertoire has about 160,000 clones, roughly 82% of them found once; the top ten carry about 10%. This chain uses TRBV7-2 with TRBJ2-1; TRBD2 might be the D (6 bases). The sequence derives from a man aged 45 to 65 in good health and CMV-seropositive. Sample: PBMCs. For the CDR3, the DNA is TGTGCCAGCAGGGGACTTTTGGCGTCCTACAATGAGCAGTTCTTC. Its protein product is CASRGLLASYNEQFF. Full variable domain (rest looked up from reference TRBV7-2 and TRBJ2-1): GAGVSQSPSNKVTEKGKDVELRCDPISGHTALYWYRQSLGQGLEFLIYFQGNSAPDKSGLPSDRFSAERTGGSVSTLTIQRTQQEDSAVYLCASRGLLASYNEQFFGPGTRLTVL.